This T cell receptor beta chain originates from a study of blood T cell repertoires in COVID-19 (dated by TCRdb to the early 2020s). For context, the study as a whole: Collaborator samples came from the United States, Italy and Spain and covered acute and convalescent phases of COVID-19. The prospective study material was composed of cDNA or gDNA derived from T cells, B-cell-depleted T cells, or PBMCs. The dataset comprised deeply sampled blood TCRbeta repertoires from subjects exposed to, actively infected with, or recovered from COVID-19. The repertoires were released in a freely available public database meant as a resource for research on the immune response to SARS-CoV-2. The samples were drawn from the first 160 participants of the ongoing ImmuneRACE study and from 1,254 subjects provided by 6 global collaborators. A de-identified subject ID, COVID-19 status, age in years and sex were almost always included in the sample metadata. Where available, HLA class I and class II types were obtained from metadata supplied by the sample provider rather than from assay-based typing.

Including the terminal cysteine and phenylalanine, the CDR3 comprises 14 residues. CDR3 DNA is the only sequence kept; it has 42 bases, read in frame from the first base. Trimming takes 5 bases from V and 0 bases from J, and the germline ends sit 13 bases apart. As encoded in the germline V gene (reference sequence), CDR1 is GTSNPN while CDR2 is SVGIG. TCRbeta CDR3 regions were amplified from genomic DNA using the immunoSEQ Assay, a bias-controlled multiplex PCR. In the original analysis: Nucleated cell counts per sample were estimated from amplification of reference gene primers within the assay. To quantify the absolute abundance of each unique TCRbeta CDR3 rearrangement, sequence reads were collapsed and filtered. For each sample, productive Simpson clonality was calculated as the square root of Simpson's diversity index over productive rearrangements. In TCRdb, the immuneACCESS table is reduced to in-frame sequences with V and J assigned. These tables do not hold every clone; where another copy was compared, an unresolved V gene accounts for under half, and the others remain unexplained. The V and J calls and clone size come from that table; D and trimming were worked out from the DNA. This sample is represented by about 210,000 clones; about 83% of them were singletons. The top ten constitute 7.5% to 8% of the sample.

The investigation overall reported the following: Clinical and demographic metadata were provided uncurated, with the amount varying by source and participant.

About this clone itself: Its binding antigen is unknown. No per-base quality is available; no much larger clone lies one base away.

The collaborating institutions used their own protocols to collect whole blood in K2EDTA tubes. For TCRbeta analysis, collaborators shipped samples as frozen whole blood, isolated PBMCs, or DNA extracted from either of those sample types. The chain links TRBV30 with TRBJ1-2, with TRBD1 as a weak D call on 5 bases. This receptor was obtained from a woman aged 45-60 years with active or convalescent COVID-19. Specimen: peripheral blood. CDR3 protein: CAWGRQLANYGYTF. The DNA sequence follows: TGTGCCTGGGGACGACAGTTAGCTAACTATGGCTACACCTTC. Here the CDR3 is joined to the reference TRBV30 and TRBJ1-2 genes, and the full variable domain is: SQTIHQWPATLVQPVGSPLSLECTVEGTSNPNLYWYRQAAGRGLQLLFYSVGIGQISSEVPQNLSASRPQDRQFILSSKKLLLSDSGFYLCAWGRQLANYGYTFGSGTRLTVV.